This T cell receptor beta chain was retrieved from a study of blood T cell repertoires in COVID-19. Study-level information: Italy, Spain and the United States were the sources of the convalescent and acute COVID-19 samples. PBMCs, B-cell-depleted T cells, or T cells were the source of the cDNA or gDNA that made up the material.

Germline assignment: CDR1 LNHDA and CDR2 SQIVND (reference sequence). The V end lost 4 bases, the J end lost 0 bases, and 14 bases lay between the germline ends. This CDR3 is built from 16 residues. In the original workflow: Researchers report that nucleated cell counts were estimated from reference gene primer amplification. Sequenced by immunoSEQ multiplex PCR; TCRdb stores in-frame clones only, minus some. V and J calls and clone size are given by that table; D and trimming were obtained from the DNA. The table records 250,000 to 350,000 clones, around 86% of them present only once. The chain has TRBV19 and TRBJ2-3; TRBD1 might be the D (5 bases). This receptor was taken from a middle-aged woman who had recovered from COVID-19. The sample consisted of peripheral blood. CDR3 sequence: CASSTRTSPSTDTQYF. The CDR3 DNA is TGTGCCAGTAGTACCCGGACAAGTCCTAGCACAGATACGCAGTATTTT.